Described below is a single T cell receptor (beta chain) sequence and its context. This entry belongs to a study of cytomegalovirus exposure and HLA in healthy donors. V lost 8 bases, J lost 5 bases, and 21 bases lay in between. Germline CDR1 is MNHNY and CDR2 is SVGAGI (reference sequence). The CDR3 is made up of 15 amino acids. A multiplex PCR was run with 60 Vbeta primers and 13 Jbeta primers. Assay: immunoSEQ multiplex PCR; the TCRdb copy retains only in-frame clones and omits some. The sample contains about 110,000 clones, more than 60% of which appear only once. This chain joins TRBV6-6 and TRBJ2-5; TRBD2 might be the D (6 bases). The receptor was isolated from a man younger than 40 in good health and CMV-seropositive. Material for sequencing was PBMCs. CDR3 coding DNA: TGTGCCAGCCTATCCACTGGCGGGATCCGGGAGACCCAGTACTTC. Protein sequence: CASLSTGGIRETQYF.